These 26 T cell receptor beta chains share one sample of origin, sequenced in a study of blood T cell repertoires in COVID-19 (dated by TCRdb to 2018 to 2020). The library was built by means of the immunoSEQ multiplex PCR assay. TCRdb took this table from immuneACCESS and kept in-frame rearrangements with V and J called. Such tables lack part of the clones; where checked against another copy, unresolved V genes explain under half of the gap, and the rest is unexplained. In this sample the table shows nearly 15,000 clones, 75% of which occur a single time. The top ten clonotypes cover approximately 15% of the sample. Sequenced material: peripheral blood. Source of these receptors: a man between 60 and 70 years old with acute or convalescent COVID-19.

This clone was seen a handful of times. The V gene is TRBV9, the J gene TRBJ1-4, with D maybe TRBD1 (6 bases). Trimming stripped 2 bases from V and 5 bases from J, with 10 bases between. Germline CDR1 and CDR2: SGDLS and YYNGEE. This CDR3 region has 14 residues. CDR3 coding DNA: TGTGCCAGCAGCGTGGGGGGGCCGAATGAAAAACTGTTTTTT. As protein: CASSVGGPNEKLFF.

V is TRBV12-5 and J is TRBJ2-5; D is undetermined. Trimming removed 3 bases from V and 5 bases from J, with 13 bases in between. The germline CDR1 and CDR2 sequences are LGHNT and FRNRAP. The CDR3 consists of 14 residues. The CDR3 region has the DNA TGTGCTAGTGGTTTCGGCAGGCCTCAGGAGACCCAGTACTTC. Protein sequence: CASGFGRPQETQYF.

V and J are TRBV6-5 and TRBJ2-3, with D unresolved. The CDR3 loop spans 14 amino acids. Per germline, CDR1 MNHEY and CDR2 SVGAGI. V was pared by 4 bases and J by 3 bases, with 11 bases between. The CDR3 spells CASSSPVYTDTQYF. In nucleotides, the CDR3 is TGTGCCAGCAGTTCCCCCGTTTATACAGATACGCAGTATTTT.

Sample share makes this clone medium-sized. The sample contains more than one DNA sequence encoding this CDR3. J is TRBJ1-5 and V is TRBV7-9; 7 bases fit TRBD1. The germline V gene has CDR1 SEHNR and CDR2 FQNEAQ (reference sequence). The CDR3 covers 14 residues. With V trimmed by 5 bases and J by 4 bases, 5 bases remained unmatched. CDR3 amino acids: CASSPTGSNQPQHF. DNA for the CDR3: TGTGCCAGCAGCCCGACAGGGTCAAATCAGCCCCAGCATTTT.

This clone was counted a few times. The V and J genes are TRBV11-2 and TRBJ2-7; D possibly corresponds to TRBD1 (6 bases). Trimming took off 2 bases at V and 1 base at J, with 12 bases between the two ends. The CDR3 sequence is 15 residues long. CDR1 and CDR2 from the germline V gene are SGHAT and FQNNGV. The CDR3 DNA sequence: TGTGCCAGCAGCTTAAGGCTGGGGGCGTCCTACGAGCAGTACTTC. The encoded protein is CASSLRLGASYEQYF.

The chain recombines TRBV6-6 with TRBJ2-2; D perhaps matches TRBD2 (5 bases). Germline loops: CDR1 MNHNY, CDR2 SVGAGI (reference sequence). V gave up 0 bases and J gave up 7 bases, with 12 bases separating them. The CDR3 spans 15 residues. CDR3 sequence (DNA): TGTGCCAGCAGTTACTCGTCGCTAGCCGTCGGGGAGCTGTTTTTT. It codes for CASSYSSLAVGELFF.

The chain couples TRBV30 to TRBJ2-3; the match to TRBD1 covers 8 bases. The germline V gene encodes CDR1 GTSNPN and CDR2 SVGIG (reference sequence). This CDR3 has 17 amino acids. The junction had 13 bases not matched to a gene; V was cut back by 2 bases and J by 3 bases. This chain's CDR3 is CAWSTPWTGIQTDTQYF. The CDR3 nucleotides read TGTGCCTGGAGTACCCCCTGGACAGGGATCCAGACAGATACGCAGTATTTT. The full variable domain, with the rest looked up from reference TRBV30 and TRBJ2-3, is SQTIHQWPATLVQPVGSPLSLECTVEGTSNPNLYWYRQAAGRGLQLLFYSVGIGQISSEVPQNLSASRPQDRQFILSSKKLLLSDSGFYLCAWSTPWTGIQTDTQYFGPGTRLTVL.

The rearrangement joins TRBV6-6 to TRBJ2-3; the match to TRBD1 covers 7 bases. In germline, CDR1 is MNHNY, CDR2 SVGAGI (reference sequence). Unmatched junction bases numbered 9, after V lost 5 bases and J lost 4 bases. The CDR3 consists of 15 residues. The CDR3 nucleotides read TGTGCCAGCAGTAACACGGACAGGCTCGCAGATACGCAGTATTTT. This sequence encodes CASSNTDRLADTQYF.

The rearrangement joins TRBV7-2 to TRBJ2-1; TRBD2 matches 7 bases. Trimming removed 2 bases from V and 7 bases from J; junction bases left unmatched: 8. The CDR3 covers 15 residues. Germline loops: CDR1 SGHTA, CDR2 FQGNSA. This CDR3 is CASSLSGTNVNEQFF. CDR3 bases: TGTGCCAGCAGCTTAAGCGGGACTAATGTTAATGAGCAGTTCTTC.

The rearrangement uses TRBV6-5 and TRBJ1-1, with a tentative D call TRBD1 (5 bases). V was shortened by 8 bases and J by 5 bases, with 18 bases between the two germline ends. There are 14 residues in the CDR3. Germline values: CDR1 MNHEY, CDR2 SVGAGI. As DNA, the CDR3 is TGTGCCAGCGAACTTGTGCGGGGGAGGACTGAAGCTTTCTTT. This encodes CASELVRGRTEAFF.

The chain uses TRBV29-1 and TRBJ2-1; 8 bases are shared with TRBD2. This CDR3 is built from 13 residues. V lost 1 base, J lost 7 bases, and 3 bases stayed unmatched. Germline CDR1 is SQVTM and CDR2 is ANQGSEA. CDR3 nucleotides: TGCAGCGTTGAAGCGGGAGGGGGGAATGAGCAGTTCTTC. Its protein is CSVEAGGGNEQFF.

The rearrangement joins TRBV6-5 to TRBJ2-1; TRBD1 might be the D (7 bases). Per germline, CDR1 MNHEY and CDR2 SVGAGI. This CDR3 has 14 residues. V gave up 4 bases and J gave up 9 bases, with 16 bases separating them. The CDR3: CASSWDFQGVEQFF. CDR3 bases: TGTGCCAGCAGTTGGGACTTCCAGGGGGTTGAGCAGTTCTTC.

The genes are TRBV5-5 and TRBJ2-2; D call uncertain. V lost 2 bases and J 6 bases, leaving 8 bases between the germline ends. CDR1 SGHKS and CDR2 YYEKEE come from the germline V gene (reference sequence). The CDR3 contains 13 residues. The CDR3: CASSFFTAGELFF. CDR3 coding DNA: TGTGCCAGCAGCTTTTTTACGGCCGGGGAGCTGTTTTTT.

The chain uses TRBV2 and TRBJ2-5; D is possibly TRBD2 (5 bases). The germline CDR1 and CDR2 sequences are SNHLY and FYNNEI. V lost 6 bases and J lost 5, with 13 bases in between. The CDR3 is 13 amino acids. The CDR3: CASSEGPRETQYF. DNA for the CDR3: TGTGCCAGCAGCGAGGGTCCCCGCGAGACCCAGTACTTC.

The chain carries TRBV12-5 and TRBJ1-1, with D possibly TRBD1 on 6 matching bases. Per the germline V gene, CDR1 is LGHNT and CDR2 is FRNRAP. The CDR3 totals 15 residues. Trimming pared 9 bases from V and 3 bases from J, leaving 20 bases between. The CDR3 protein is CASRLGQTGYTEAFF. DNA for the CDR3: TGTGCTAGCCGCCTCGGACAGACCGGGTACACTGAAGCTTTCTTT.

The chain employs TRBV5-5 and TRBJ2-3; 8 bases are shared with TRBD2. The CDR3 loop spans 15 amino acids. The V gene's germline CDR1 is SGHKS and CDR2 YYEKEE (reference sequence). Trimming took 4 bases from V and 0 from J; bases not matched to a gene: 4. DNA for the CDR3: TGTGCCAGCAGCCTGACTAGCGCTAGCACAGATACGCAGTATTTT. Amino acid sequence: CASSLTSASTDTQYF.

The chain recombines TRBV7-3 with TRBJ1-2; 7 positions match TRBD1. V lost 5 bases to trimming and J lost 0 bases; unmatched junction nucleotides: 6. The CDR3 totals 15 residues. The germline V gene has CDR1 SGHTA and CDR2 FQGTGA. The CDR3 nucleotides read TGTGCCAGCAGCCCCGGGACAGATCCTAACTATGGCTACACCTTC. Protein product: CASSPGTDPNYGYTF.

The J gene is TRBJ2-5, the V gene TRBV6-1; 7 positions match TRBD1. Germline V gene data show CDR1 as MNHNS and CDR2 as SASEGT. V shed 1 base, J shed 7 bases, and the junction held 12 bases outside the gene matches. The CDR3 has 16 residues. The CDR3 DNA is TGTGCCAGCAGTGAAGGACAGGGTGTCCGTGGTGGGACCCAGTACTTC. This sequence encodes CASSEGQGVRGGTQYF.

V gene TRBV6-5 combines with J gene TRBJ1-2, with 8 bases aligning to TRBD1. Losses at the gene ends were 5 bases for V and 1 base for J; bases not matched to a gene: 3. Germline-derived CDR1 and CDR2 are MNHEY and SVGAGI. CDR3 length: 14 residues. CDR3 in amino acids: CASSHRGINYGYTF. In DNA form, the CDR3 reads TGTGCCAGCAGTCACAGGGGGATTAACTATGGCTACACCTTC.

This chain connects TRBV5-6 to TRBJ1-6; no firm D call. This CDR3 region has 16 residues. Germline assignment: CDR1 SGHDT and CDR2 YYEEEE. The ends were cut back, 1 base at V and 0 bases at J, with 8 bases in the middle. The CDR3 nucleotides are TGTGCCAGCAGCTTGCTGTCTTTCTCCTATAATTCACCCCTCCACTTT. It translates to CASSLLSFSYNSPLHF. Combining the CDR3 with reference TRBV5-6 and TRBJ1-6 gives the whole variable domain DAGVTQSPTHLIKTRGQQVTLRCSPKSGHDTVSWYQQALGQGPQFIFQYYEEEERQRGNFPDRFSGHQFPNYSSELNVNALLLGDSALYLCASSLLSFSYNSPLHFGNGTRLTVT.

The chain is built from TRBV18 and TRBJ1-6; TRBD1 is a possible D gene (6 bases). CDR1 is KGHSH and CDR2 is LQKENI in the germline V gene. The CDR3 runs to 15 residues. V was shortened by 4 bases and J by 5 bases, with 12 bases between the two germline ends. In nucleotides, the CDR3 is TGTGCCAGCTCACTATCAGGGGCCGATAATTCACCCCTCCACTTT. Translated: CASSLSGADNSPLHF.

This chain links TRBV5-1 with TRBJ2-2, with 9 positions matching TRBD1. The CDR3 covers 15 residues. Unmatched junction bases numbered 6, after V lost 4 bases and J lost 5 bases. Germline values: CDR1 SGHRS, CDR2 YFSETQ. The CDR3 DNA follows: TGCGCCAGCAGCCCTGGACAGGGGCGAACCGGGGAGCTGTTTTTT. Translated: CASSPGQGRTGELFF.

V is TRBV19 and J is TRBJ1-1; 8 positions match TRBD1. Germline CDR1 reads LNHDA; CDR2 reads SQIVND (reference sequence). V trimming: 7 bases; J trimming: 6 bases; junction bases outside the gene matches: 7. The CDR3 sequence is 13 residues long. The CDR3 bases are TGTGCCAGTACTCCGGACAGGGACCCTGAAGCTTTCTTT. It codes for CASTPDRDPEAFF.

This clone was observed a handful of times. The V gene is TRBV6-6, the J gene TRBJ1-2; TRBD1 matches 7 bases. The CDR3 totals 13 residues. With 5 bases clipped from V and 12 bases from J, the junction kept 12 bases outside the gene matches. Germline CDR1 MNHNY, CDR2 SVGAGI (reference sequence). CDR3 sequence: CASSLDRQGPHTF. Written as DNA, the CDR3 is TGTGCCAGCAGTCTAGATCGACAGGGCCCCCACACCTTC.

Only a few counts were recorded for this clone. The chain links TRBV4-1 to TRBJ1-6; 9 positions agree with TRBD1. The germline gives CDR1 MGHRA, CDR2 YSYEKL. J was trimmed by 7 bases and V by 0 bases; bases with no gene match: 10. CDR3 size: 18 residues. The CDR3 reads CASSQDYPPGTGNSPLHF. The DNA of the CDR3 is TGCGCCAGCAGCCAAGATTATCCGCCCGGGACAGGGAATTCACCCCTCCACTTT.

The V call is TRBV7-8, the J call TRBJ2-3; TRBD1 aligns across 9 bases. Germline assignment: CDR1 SGHVS and CDR2 FQNEAQ. V was pared by 2 bases and J by 4 bases, with 1 base of the junction left unmatched. The CDR3 loop spans 14 amino acids. The DNA of the CDR3 is TGTGCCAGCAGCTTAACAGGGGGCGCAGATACGCAGTATTTT. The encoded protein is CASSLTGGADTQYF. The full variable domain, with the rest looked up from reference TRBV7-8 and TRBJ2-3, is GAGVSQSPRYKVAKRGQDVALRCDPISGHVSLFWYQQALGQGPEFLTYFQNEAQLDKSGLPSDRFFAERPEGSVSTLKIQRTQQEDSAVYLCASSLTGGADTQYFGPGTRLTVL.